The TCR beta chain under discussion was sequenced for a study of CD8 T cells in ankylosing spondylitis. The CDR3 is 15 residues long. The germline V gene encodes CDR1 MDHEN and CDR2 SYDVKM. V was pared by 4 bases and J by 4 bases, with 16 bases between. This clonotype was seen many times. TCRdb recomputed calls from the 5' RACE reads with MiXCR, one row per CDR3 protein. The sample has roughly 69,000 distinct CDR3 sequences, about 5.4% seen once. The receptor's source is a male donor with ankylosing spondylitis or in good health (not recorded which). This chain connects TRBV28 to TRBJ1-2, with D hard to call. The sequenced sample was blood, either unsorted or a sorted T cell fraction (not recorded which). The CDR3: CASSSPSWGSYGYTF. In nucleotides, the CDR3 is TGTGCCAGCAGTTCCCCTTCGTGGGGAAGCTATGGCTACACCTTC.